This TCR beta chain was recovered during a study of PD-1 blockade in classical Hodgkin lymphoma. Study findings and constraints: What caused the repertoire differences, perhaps disease activity or prior therapy, remains undefined.

This clone has only one observation. The target antigen is unknown. Some clones are missing from TCRdb's copy, which holds only in-frame ones; the method was immunoSEQ multiplex PCR. The table lists approximately 98,000 clones, 89% of them singletons, with 15% to 20% in the top ten. V lost 8 bases, J lost 5 bases, and 13 bases stayed unmatched. The length of the CDR3 is 15 residues. CDR1 and CDR2 from the germline V gene are SQVTM and ANQGSEA. Every patient relapsed after autologous stem cell transplantation, and brentuximab vedotin exposure varied. The sequence derives from a human donor with classical Hodgkin lymphoma. Material: peripheral blood mononuclear cells (PBMCs), obtained before the second cycle of nivolumab. The rearrangement uses TRBV29-1 and TRBJ1-4; 8 bases match TRBD1. Written as DNA, the CDR3 is TGCAGCTACCTGGGGGGACAGGCGTTAAATGAAAAACTGTTTTTT. This encodes CSYLGGQALNEKLFF.